These 22 T cell receptor beta chains were all obtained from the same sample, sequenced in a study of graft-versus-host responses after intestinal transplantation (dated by TCRdb to about 2021). Libraries came from the immunoSEQ multiplex PCR assay. What TCRdb holds here is the immuneACCESS table cut down to in-frame rearrangements. Part of the clones is not present; checked against another copy, under half of the missing clones reflect an unresolved V gene, and the others are unexplained. The sample yields several thousand clones; roughly 31% were counted once. The top ten clonotypes cover about 2.1% of the sample. The intended sense of this specimen's time point label: cells obtained before transplantation from donor or recipient. In mixed lymphocyte reactions, about 200,000 CFSE-labeled pre-transplant responders were plated with about 200,000 irradiated violet-dye-labeled stimulators and cultured for 6 days.

The source was alloreactive CD8+ T cells from a mixed lymphocyte reaction culture, collected before intestinal transplant. In light of the paper, this sample's cell subset or site label describes: CFSE-low proliferating T cells sorted from roughly 6-day pre-transplant mixed lymphocyte reaction (GvH or HvG direction). The receptors were gathered from a human patient who received an intestinal transplant.

V is TRBV20-1 and J is TRBJ1-2; 7 nucleotides match TRBD1. CDR3 length: 11 residues. Germline V lookup: CDR1 DFQATT, CDR2 SNEGSKA (reference sequence). CDR3 DNA sequence: TGCACTACCGACAGGGCATATGGCTACACCTTC. Residues: CTTDRAYGYTF.

This rearrangement joins TRBV30 to TRBJ1-1; D remains ambiguous. Per the germline V gene, CDR1 is GTSNPN and CDR2 is SVGIG (reference sequence). The CDR3 consists of 13 residues. V lost 1 base and J lost 0, with 6 bases in between. The CDR3, as DNA: TGTGCCTGGAGTGATGACATGAACACTGAAGCTTTCTTT. Translating it yields CAWSDDMNTEAFF.

The chain combines TRBV11-3 with TRBJ1-2, with 8 bases matching TRBD1. There are 17 residues in the CDR3. V lost 5 bases, J lost 1 base, and 12 bases stayed unmatched. Germline loops: CDR1 SGHNT, CDR2 YENEEA. The CDR3: CASSLGTGRRGNYGYTF. CDR3 DNA: TGTGCCAGCAGCCTCGGGACAGGACGAAGGGGTAACTATGGCTACACCTTC.

V gene TRBV2 combines with J gene TRBJ2-7, with 7 bases lining up with TRBD2. The CDR3 consists of 15 residues. Trimming cost V 5 bases and J 2 bases; bases outside gene matches: 9. The V gene's germline CDR1 is SNHLY and CDR2 FYNNEI. This CDR3 reads CASSRDLAAPYEQYF. In nucleotides, the CDR3 is TGTGCCAGCAGTCGAGACCTAGCGGCACCCTACGAGCAGTACTTC.

V gene TRBV29-1 combines with J gene TRBJ1-2, with unresolved D. V shed 2 bases and J shed 3 bases, with 10 bases lying between them. The CDR3 has 13 amino acids. Germline V gives CDR1 SQVTM, CDR2 ANQGSEA. The CDR3 nucleotides are TGCAGCGTTGAATCTCGGAGCTACTATGGCTACACCTTC. Protein: CSVESRSYYGYTF.

V usage is TRBV4-3 and J usage is TRBJ1-2; 10 bases map to TRBD1. The V and J ends lost 1 base and 4 bases, in that order; junction bases with no gene match: 0. The CDR3 has 14 amino acids. Germline V CDR1 and CDR2: LGHNA, YSLEER. CDR3 region: CASSQGTGGYGYTF. CDR3 nucleotides: TGCGCCAGCAGCCAAGGGACAGGGGGCTATGGCTACACCTTC.

This clone has a handful of counts. The J gene is TRBJ1-5, the V gene TRBV16; D is unresolved. CDR3 length: 16 amino acids. Trimming left V 1 base short and J 0 bases short, with 10 bases between. The germline gives CDR1 KGHSY, CDR2 FQNENV. The CDR3 region is CASSQWQYLSNQPQHF. CDR3 DNA sequence: TGTGCCAGCAGCCAATGGCAGTACCTTAGCAATCAGCCCCAGCATTTT.

This clone was recorded a few times. The chain carries TRBV19 and TRBJ2-1, with a possible D match to TRBD2 (6 bases). Trimming pared 2 bases from V and 10 bases from J, leaving 15 bases between. Germline V CDR1 and CDR2: LNHDA, SQIVND (reference sequence). This CDR3 has 14 amino acids. Here the CDR3 DNA reads TGTGCCAGTAGTATACAAGGGACTTCAGCCGAGCAGTTCTTC. Its translation: CASSIQGTSAEQFF.

V gene TRBV5-6 combines with J gene TRBJ2-7, with 7 positions matching TRBD1. This CDR3 has 16 residues. The V gene end was trimmed by 2 bases and the J gene end by 3 bases; junction bases not matched to a gene: 11. CDR1 is SGHDT and CDR2 is YYEEEE in the germline V gene. The CDR3 DNA follows: TGTGCCAGCAGCTTCGCCGGGACAGAACTAATCTACGAGCAGTACTTC. Its protein product is CASSFAGTELIYEQYF.

This clone occurred a few times. The chain employs TRBV2 and TRBJ2-5; a weak D match, TRBD2 (6 bases). The CDR3 spans 12 residues. CDR1 SNHLY and CDR2 FYNNEI come from the germline V gene. V lost 6 bases, J lost 2 bases, and 7 bases lay in between. CDR3 DNA sequence: TGTGCCAGCAGCGGACTACAAGAGACCCAGTACTTC. Its translation: CASSGLQETQYF.

The chain links TRBV27 to TRBJ2-1, with 14 bases fitting TRBD2. Germline values: CDR1 MNHEY, CDR2 SMNVEV (reference sequence). Trimming at V came to 4 bases and at J to 3 bases, leaving 2 bases not matched to a gene. The CDR3 spans 16 residues. The CDR3 is CASSSGTSGGYNEQFF. The CDR3 nucleotides read TGTGCCAGCAGTTCAGGGACTAGCGGGGGCTACAATGAGCAGTTCTTC.

This chain joins TRBV7-6 and TRBJ2-5; D is uncertain. Trimming left V 1 base short and J 0 bases short, with 12 bases between. The CDR3 contains 16 residues. In germline, CDR1 is SGHVS, CDR2 FNYEAQ. The CDR3 sequence: CASSLGSEMYQETQYF. The CDR3 DNA reads as TGTGCCAGCAGCTTAGGGTCAGAAATGTACCAAGAGACCCAGTACTTC.

V usage is TRBV15 and J usage is TRBJ2-3; D uncertain. CDR1 and CDR2 (germline): LNHNV, YYDKDF (reference sequence). The CDR3 has 14 amino acids. V lost 0 bases and J 6 bases, leaving 10 bases between the germline ends. DNA for the CDR3: TGTGCCACCAGCAGAGATAGGTCGGGTGATACGCAGTATTTT. Protein sequence: CATSRDRSGDTQYF. Full variable domain (missing parts from reference TRBV15 and TRBJ2-3): DAMVIQNPRYQVTQFGKPVTLSCSQTLNHNVMYWYQQKSSQAPKLLFHYYDKDFNNEADTPDNFQSRRPNTSFCFLDIRSPGLGDTAMYLCATSRDRSGDTQYFGPGTRLTVL.

The chain couples TRBV7-9 to TRBJ1-6; possibly TRBD1 for D (5 bases). Germline CDR1 is SEHNR and CDR2 is FQNEAQ (reference sequence). The V end was cut by 3 bases, the J end by 1 base, with 7 bases between. This CDR3 region has 15 residues. CDR3 bases: TGTGCCAGCAGCTTGTCAGGGTCCTATAATTCACCCCTCCACTTT. It is translated as CASSLSGSYNSPLHF.

V usage is TRBV21-1 and J usage is TRBJ1-5. TRBV21-1 is recorded as a pseudogene. CDR3 length equals 15 residues. The CDR3 reads CASSKGGRIGQPQHF. In DNA, the CDR3 is TGTGCCAGCAGCAAAGGCGGGCGGATAGGGCAGCCCCAGCATTTT.

The rearrangement uses TRBV30 and TRBJ2-5; D uncertain. The V and J ends lost 4 bases and 11 bases respectively, with 17 bases between them. The V gene's germline CDR1 is GTSNPN and CDR2 SVGIG (reference sequence). The length of the CDR3 is 12 residues. In nucleotides, the CDR3 is TGTGCCTGGACAATCTCGCCCGATGAGCAGTACTTC. It codes for CAWTISPDEQYF. Variable domain in full (rest from reference TRBV30 and TRBJ2-5): SQTIHQWPATLVQPVGSPLSLECTVEGTSNPNLYWYRQAAGRGLQLLFYSVGIGQISSEVPQNLSASRPQDRQFILSSKKLLLSDSGFYLCAWTISPDEQYFGPGTRLLVL.

This clone is categorized as medium-sized. V gene TRBV27 combines with J gene TRBJ2-7; a weak D match, TRBD1 (6 bases). In germline, CDR1 is MNHEY, CDR2 SMNVEV (reference sequence). V was pared by 3 bases and J by 2 bases, with 14 bases between. The CDR3 contains 15 residues. CDR3 sequence (DNA): TGTGCCAGCAGTTTGGCCGGGACACCTGCCTACGAGCAGTACTTC. This encodes CASSLAGTPAYEQYF.

V gene TRBV27 combines with J gene TRBJ2-1; maybe TRBD2 (5 bases). Trimming cost V 3 bases and J 2 bases, with 11 bases left between them. This CDR3 is built from 15 residues. The germline CDR1 and CDR2 sequences are MNHEY and SMNVEV (reference sequence). CDR3 region: CASSFGPSPYNEQFF. CDR3 nucleotide sequence: TGTGCCAGCAGTTTCGGACCTAGCCCCTACAATGAGCAGTTCTTC.

The sample holds a few counts of this clone. The gene calls are TRBV30 and TRBJ1-2; TRBD1 matches 12 bases. This CDR3 is built from 15 residues. Germline V gene data show CDR1 as GTSNPN and CDR2 as SVGIG (reference sequence). Trimming removed 4 bases from V and 3 bases from J; junction bases left unmatched: 6. This CDR3 is CAWNGWDRGHYGYTF. The CDR3 coding sequence is TGTGCCTGGAACGGCTGGGACAGGGGGCACTATGGCTACACCTTC. The full variable domain, its missing parts supplied by reference TRBV30 and TRBJ1-2, is SQTIHQWPATLVQPVGSPLSLECTVEGTSNPNLYWYRQAAGRGLQLLFYSVGIGQISSEVPQNLSASRPQDRQFILSSKKLLLSDSGFYLCAWNGWDRGHYGYTFGSGTRLTVV.

The chain employs TRBV27 and TRBJ1-5; D call uncertain. V dropped 2 bases and J dropped 2 bases, with 4 bases sitting between them. This CDR3 region has 13 residues. Germline CDR1 MNHEY, CDR2 SMNVEV (reference sequence). The CDR3 DNA is TGTGCCAGCAGTTTAACGGGCAATCAGCCCCAGCATTTT. Translated: CASSLTGNQPQHF.

The chain couples TRBV13 to TRBJ2-7, with 10 bases aligning to TRBD1. The germline gives CDR1 PRHDT, CDR2 FYEKMQ (reference sequence). The J segment lost 4 bases and the V segment lost 5 bases, leaving 2 bases of the junction unmatched. CDR3 length: 13 residues. Here the CDR3 DNA reads TGTGCCAGCAGCGGGACAGGGGAGTACGAGCAGTACTTC. Its protein product is CASSGTGEYEQYF. Together with reference TRBV13 and TRBJ2-7, the CDR3 gives the full variable domain: AAGVIQSPRHLIKEKRETATLKCYPIPRHDTVYWYQQGPGQDPQFLISFYEKMQSDKGSIPDRFSAQQFSDYHSELNMSSLELGDSALYFCASSGTGEYEQYFGPGTRLTVT.

A few counts support this clone. J is TRBJ2-5 and V is TRBV9, with 7 bases lining up with TRBD1. The CDR3 covers 16 residues. V trimming: 0 bases; J trimming: 4 bases; junction bases outside the gene matches: 9. The germline V gene has CDR1 SGDLS and CDR2 YYNGEE. CDR3: CASSVVYVGGAETQYF. The CDR3 DNA follows: TGTGCCAGCAGCGTAGTATACGTAGGGGGCGCAGAGACCCAGTACTTC. Full variable domain (missing parts from reference TRBV9 and TRBJ2-5): DSGVTQTPKHLITATGQRVTLRCSPRSGDLSVYWYQQSLDQGLQFLIQYYNGEERAKGNILERFSAQQFPDLHSELNLSSLELGDSALYFCASSVVYVGGAETQYFGPGTRLLVL.